A selection of T cell receptor beta chains follows, all from one sample in a study of CXCR3-negative and CXCR3-positive naive CD8 T cells. For each CDR3 protein, TCRdb gives one entry from its re-call of the 5' RACE reads, without DNA. This specimen shows approximately 41,000 distinct CDR3 sequences; the ten leading clones hold roughly 15%. Sequenced sample: memory CD8+ T cells from blood. These receptors were taken from a human donor in good health. Some clones in this sample may be carry-over from other donors' samples. The CDR3 runs from the conserved cysteine through the conserved F or W. Only some rows state a clone size, as once, few, many or a class for expanded clones.

>TRBJ2-7|TRBV19|.
CASSIGAGGRLGEQYF
>TRBJ2-7|TRBV10-1|.
CASSAWGGASEQYF
>TRBJ2-7|TRBV4-1|.
CASSQDHPGLSYEQYF
>TRBJ2-3|TRBV6-4|medium-sized
CASSRTATDTQYF
>TRBJ2-2|TRBV27|.
CASSSGAPGLAGELFF
>TRBJ2-1|TRBV6-1|.
CASSEPGLAGTYEQFF
>TRBJ2-7|TRBV19|.
CASSMRSAGPYEQYF
>TRBJ1-6|TRBV29-1|.
CSVMAGVDNSPLHF
>TRBJ2-1|TRBV7-9|.
CASSFSAGVVEQFF
>TRBJ2-1|TRBV20-1|.
CSATFSGWDNEQFF
>TRBJ1-6|TRBV25-1|.
CASSEFSPTYSPLHF
>TRBJ1-4|TRBV4-2|.
CASSSPELNEKLFF
>TRBJ2-7|TRBV28|.
CASSSPPGDEQYF
>TRBJ2-2|TRBV4-3|.
CASSLTVGLLRDTGELFF
>TRBJ1-5|TRBV6-2/TRBV6-3|.
CASSYGTGDQPQHF
>TRBJ2-5|TRBV29-1|.
CSVSGVETQYF
>TRBJ2-1|TRBV4-3|medium-sized
CASSIGLAYNEQFF
>TRBJ2-5|TRBV29-1|.
CSVGTLAALGETQYF